Included here is one TCR beta chain sequence, with context. This table comes from immunoSEQ multiplex PCR, and its TCRdb copy is limited to in-frame clones, with some not included. The sample records 30,000 or so clones, around four fifths being singletons. This CDR3 contains 17 residues. Between the trimmed V and J ends, which lost 5 bases and 4 bases, there was a span of 22 bases. The germline V gene has CDR1 WNHNN and CDR2 SYGVQD (reference sequence). The source of the sample is a study of OX40 agonist ivuxolimab in advanced cancers. Turning to the study itself: At doses from 0.01 to 10 mg/kg, patients were given intravenous ivuxolimab every 2 weeks. One patient with hepatocellular carcinoma and two with cutaneous melanoma, three in all, had partial responses.

This TCR was recovered from an adult with an advanced solid tumor such as melanoma, head and neck, liver or kidney cancer. This chain joins TRBV10-1 and TRBJ2-3; D may correspond to TRBD1 or TRBD2 (5 bases each). The sequences come from CD4+ or CD8+ T cells sorted from blood, collected in a trial of the OX40 agonist ivuxolimab. The CDR3 is CASSPESGPTDSDTQYF. The DNA for the CDR3 is TGCGCCAGCAGTCCGGAATCGGGACCGACTGATTCAGATACGCAGTATTTT.